The sample holds a few counts of the clone carrying this T cell receptor beta chain. Molecular barcoding with unique molecular identifiers was used for the TCRbeta library. One entry per CDR3 protein results from TCRdb running MiXCR on the PCR reads. The sample contains roughly 500,000 distinct CDR3 sequences, around 12% of which appear only once. This CDR3 region has 15 residues. After removal of 6 bases from V and 3 bases from J, the junction contained 4 bases not matched to a gene. The entry originates in a study of T-cell reconstitution after alpha-beta-depleted transplantation in children. Sequences were derived from PBMCs from the stem cell graft donor, sampled from the stem cell graft. The sequence was obtained from a human donor who donated a stem cell graft to a child with combined immunodeficiency. This chain links TRBV12-3 or TRBV12-4 with TRBJ2-1, with 11 positions matching TRBD2. CDR3 loop: CASRWTSGYYNEQFF. Here the CDR3 DNA reads TGTGCCAGCAGGTGGACTAGCGGGTACTACAATGAGCAGTTCTTC.